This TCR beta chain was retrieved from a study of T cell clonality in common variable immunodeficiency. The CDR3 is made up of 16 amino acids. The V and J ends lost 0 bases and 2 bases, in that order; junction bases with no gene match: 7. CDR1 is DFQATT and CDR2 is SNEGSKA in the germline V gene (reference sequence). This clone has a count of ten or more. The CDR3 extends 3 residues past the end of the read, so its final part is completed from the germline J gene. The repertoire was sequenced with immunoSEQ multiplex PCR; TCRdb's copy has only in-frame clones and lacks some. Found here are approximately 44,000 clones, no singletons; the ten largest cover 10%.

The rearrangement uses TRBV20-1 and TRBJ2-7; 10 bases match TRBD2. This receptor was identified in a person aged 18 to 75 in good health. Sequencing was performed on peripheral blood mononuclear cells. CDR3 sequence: CSARDPLAGDTYEQYF. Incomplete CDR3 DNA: TGCAGTGCTAGAGACCCGCTAGCGGGGGATACCTACGAG.